These 22 T cell receptor beta chains came from one sample sequenced in a study of cytomegalovirus exposure and HLA in healthy donors. In the PCR, 60 Vbeta and 13 Jbeta primers were used. Sequencing was performed with immunoSEQ multiplex PCR; in TCRdb, only in-frame clones are kept and a portion is missing. The sample yields about 140,000 clones, about four fifths seen once. Sequencing input: PBMCs. The receptors were gathered from a young man in good health and CMV-seropositive.

Concerning this clone itself: Its ends do not fully match the called genes, so a read error is possible. The J gene is TRBJ2-1, the V gene TRBV28, with TRBD1 matching over 9 bases. Per germline, CDR1 MDHEN and CDR2 SYDVKM. The CDR3 is 15 amino acids. DNA of the CDR3: TGTGCCAGCAGTACAACACAGGGGGCTCCCAATAAGCAGTTCTTC. As protein: CASSTTQGAPNKQFF.

DNA of the CDR3: TGTGCCAGCAGTCGGGACAGGGGAAGGGGATATGGCTACACCTTC. As protein: CASSRDRGRGYGYTF. The chain combines TRBV2 with TRBJ1-2; 10 bases are shared with TRBD1. CDR1 and CDR2 from the germline V gene are SNHLY and FYNNEI. The V and J ends lost 5 bases and 5 bases, in that order; junction bases with no gene match: 8. The CDR3 is 15 residues long.

The V gene is TRBV2, the J gene TRBJ2-2; 7 bases align to TRBD1. CDR1 is SNHLY, CDR2 FYNNEI, per germline. The CDR3 has 19 residues. V was clipped by 5 bases and J by 0 bases; unmatched bases: 15. CDR3 sequence: CASSLQGTPVVANTGELFF. The CDR3 DNA follows: TGTGCCAGCAGTTTACAGGGGACGCCGGTAGTCGCGAACACCGGGGAGCTGTTTTTT. Full variable domain (missing parts from reference TRBV2 and TRBJ2-2): EPEVTQTPSHQVTQMGQEVILRCVPISNHLYFYWYRQILGQKVEFLVSFYNNEISEKSEIFDDQFSVERPDGSNFTLKIRSTKLEDSAMYFCASSLQGTPVVANTGELFFGEGSRLTVL.

CDR3 residues: CASSALSGLAGETQYF. DNA for the CDR3: TGCGCCAGCAGTGCACTATCGGGACTAGCGGGAGAGACCCAGTACTTC. The rearrangement links TRBV10-1 to TRBJ2-5; 12 nucleotides line up with TRBD2. The V gene's germline CDR1 is WNHNN and CDR2 SYGVQD (reference sequence). The V gene end was trimmed by 4 bases and the J gene end by 4 bases; junction bases not matched to a gene: 7. The CDR3 is made up of 16 amino acids.

This chain uses TRBV6-6 with TRBJ1-1; a weak D match, TRBD1 (6 bases). Deletions cut 6 bases from V and 3 bases from J, with 17 bases between. This CDR3 comprises 15 residues. Germline CDR1 reads MNHNY; CDR2 reads SVGAGI (reference sequence). CDR3 protein: CASRPPGGVYTEAFF. In DNA, the CDR3 is TGTGCCAGCAGACCCCCGGGGGGCGTTTACACTGAAGCTTTCTTT.

The chain links TRBV6-1 to TRBJ2-1, with a possible D match to TRBD2 (5 bases). CDR1 and CDR2 from the germline V gene are MNHNS and SASEGT. V was cut by 7 bases and J by 1 base, with 11 bases left in between. The CDR3 sequence is 14 residues long. In DNA form, the CDR3 reads TGTGCCAGCACTAAGGGAGATTCCTACAATGAGCAGTTCTTC. Amino acids: CASTKGDSYNEQFF.

This CDR3 is CASSQDQAIDSGNTIYF. The CDR3 DNA is TGCGCCAGCAGCCAAGATCAGGCTATCGACTCTGGAAACACCATATATTTT. The chain recombines TRBV4-1 with TRBJ1-3; D unresolved. The V gene lost 0 bases and the J gene lost 0 bases, with 12 bases spanning the gap. The CDR3 extends over 17 amino acids. Germline CDR1 reads MGHRA; CDR2 reads YSYEKL.

This rearrangement joins TRBV15 to TRBJ1-1, with 9 bases that match TRBD1. The V gene end was trimmed by 1 base and the J gene end by 5 bases; junction bases not matched to a gene: 8. CDR1 LNHNV and CDR2 YYDKDF come from the germline V gene (reference sequence). The CDR3 spans 16 residues. The CDR3 here is CATSRARQGVFTEAFF. In nucleotides, the CDR3 is TGTGCCACCAGCAGAGCCCGACAGGGGGTTTTTACTGAAGCTTTCTTT.

The sample holds one count of this clone. The chain links TRBV15 to TRBJ2-1, with a weak D call TRBD1 (5 bases). V was cut by 6 bases and J by 4 bases, with 13 bases left in between. CDR1 is LNHNV, CDR2 YYDKDF, per germline (reference sequence). The CDR3 spans 14 residues. DNA of the CDR3: TGTGCCACCAGACCAGGGCAGTTTTACAATGAGCAGTTCTTC. The encoded protein is CATRPGQFYNEQFF.

V and J are TRBV14 and TRBJ1-2; no clear D. Germline CDR1 is SGHDN and CDR2 is FVKESK. The V end lost 10 bases, the J end lost 4 bases, and 13 bases lay between the germline ends. The CDR3 contains 12 residues. The CDR3 reads CATPGEAYGYTF. CDR3 in DNA: TGTGCCACCCCCGGAGAGGCCTATGGCTACACCTTC.

This clone was seen just once. The gene calls are TRBV30 and TRBJ2-7, with TRBD2 identical over 8 bases. After removal of 7 bases from V and 0 bases from J, the junction contained 17 bases not matched to a gene. The CDR3 contains 17 residues. Germline V gives CDR1 GTSNPN, CDR2 SVGIG (reference sequence). Here the CDR3 reads CAFTGRSGSGSSYEQYF. The CDR3, as DNA: TGTGCCTTTACAGGGAGGAGCGGGAGCGGGTCCTCCTACGAGCAGTACTTC.

V usage is TRBV18 and J usage is TRBJ2-7; D is uncertain. Between the trimmed V and J ends, which lost 2 bases and 5 bases, there was a span of 7 bases. Per the germline V gene, CDR1 is KGHSH and CDR2 is LQKENI. The CDR3 consists of 12 residues. The CDR3 sequence: CASSPDFNEQYF. In nucleotides, the CDR3 is TGTGCCAGCTCACCAGACTTTAACGAGCAGTACTTC.

This clone was counted a single time. The chain links TRBV5-1 to TRBJ2-2; D call uncertain. Trimming removed 0 bases at V and 1 base at J, with 7 bases between. Germline V CDR1 and CDR2: SGHRS, YFSETQ. The CDR3 loop spans 15 amino acids. CDR3 coding DNA: TGCGCCAGCAGCTTGGGACACCGGAACACCGGGGAGCTGTTTTTT. It encodes CASSLGHRNTGELFF.

This rearrangement joins TRBV7-3 to TRBJ2-1; 7 nucleotides line up with TRBD2. The V gene's germline CDR1 is SGHTA and CDR2 FQGTGA. This CDR3 spans 14 amino acids. The V gene end was trimmed by 4 bases and the J gene end by 4 bases; junction bases not matched to a gene: 4. CDR3 loop: CASSSWGGYNEQFF. CDR3 bases: TGTGCCAGCAGCTCATGGGGAGGGTACAATGAGCAGTTCTTC.

This clone was observed a few times. The rearrangement uses TRBV10-3 and TRBJ1-4; D is possibly TRBD1 (5 bases). Germline CDR1 is ENHRY and CDR2 is SYGVKD. This CDR3 region has 13 residues. V was trimmed by 7 bases and J by 7 bases, leaving 13 bases between them. CDR3 nucleotides: TGTGCCATCACGGCAGGGAGGGGTGAAAAACTGTTTTTT. Translation: CAITAGRGEKLFF.

The V call is TRBV29-1, the J call TRBJ1-1; D not resolved. Germline V gene lookup returns CDR1 SQVTM and CDR2 ANQGSEA. Trimming took 1 base from V and 11 from J, leaving 14 bases between them. This CDR3 has 12 amino acids. CDR3 residues: CSVEVPELAAFF. DNA for the CDR3: TGCAGCGTTGAAGTACCAGAGCTAGCCGCTTTCTTT.

Details on this clone: One end of the junction does not line up with germline, which may come from a read error. The same CDR3 arises from other DNA sequences in this sample as well. The J gene is TRBJ1-1, the V gene TRBV5-6; D is undetermined. Germline CDR1 and CDR2: SGHDT and YYEEEE. This CDR3 has 11 residues. CDR3: CASSWRAEAFF. Written as DNA, the CDR3 is TGTGCCAGCAGCTGGAGGGCTGAAGCCTTCTTT.

CDR3 loop: CASSSLASQNNQPQHF. The CDR3 nucleotides are TGTGCCAGCAGCTCGCTAGCCTCCCAAAACAATCAGCCCCAGCATTTT. The V call is TRBV7-6, the J call TRBJ1-5, with D unclear. V lost 4 bases and J lost 3, with 16 bases in between. The CDR3 totals 16 residues. Germline V gives CDR1 SGHVS, CDR2 FNYEAQ.

This chain connects TRBV28 to TRBJ2-7; perhaps TRBD2 as D (6 bases). There are 15 residues in the CDR3. Germline V CDR1 and CDR2: MDHEN, SYDVKM. Trimming cost V 4 bases and J 0 bases, with 13 bases left between them. The CDR3 nucleotides read TGTGCCAGCAGTTCCGGGACTTCTAGCTCCTACGAGCAGTACTTC. Translated: CASSSGTSSSYEQYF.

Regarding this clone: One junction end does not reproduce the germline sequence, and a read error may be involved. This chain joins TRBV4-1 and TRBJ1-1, with a possible D match to TRBD1 (5 bases). The CDR3 length is 12 residues. Germline assignment: CDR1 MGHRA and CDR2 YSYEKL. CDR3 sequence reads: CASSQGGAPGPF. The DNA for the CDR3 is TGCGCCAGCAGCCAAGGTGGGGCCCCTGGCCCCTTT.

The chain joins TRBV5-4 to TRBJ2-7; possible D gene TRBD2, 7 bases. This CDR3 has 14 residues. The germline gives CDR1 SGHNT, CDR2 YYREEE (reference sequence). Trimming removed 3 bases from V and 4 bases from J, with 14 bases in between. The CDR3, as DNA: TGTGCCAGCAGCTGGGGGAGGGGGGCGTACGAGCAGTACTTC. Its protein is CASSWGRGAYEQYF. Full variable domain (remainder filled in from reference TRBV5-4 and TRBJ2-7): ETGVTQSPTHLIKTRGQQVTLRCSSQSGHNTVSWYQQALGQGPQFIFQYYREEENGRGNFPPRFSGLQFPNYSSELNVNALELDDSALYLCASSWGRGAYEQYFGPGTRLTVT.

This sequence joins TRBV6-1 and TRBJ2-7; no firm D call. The CDR3 sequence is 10 residues long. V was cut by 7 bases and J by 3 bases, with 4 bases left in between. CDR1 is MNHNS, CDR2 SASEGT, per germline. The CDR3 sequence is CASNSYEQYF. The CDR3 DNA reads as TGTGCCAGCAACAGCTACGAGCAGTACTTC.